One and the same sample provided the 32 T cell receptor beta chains below, sequenced in a study of T-cell memory formation after mild COVID-19. TCRdb processed the 5' RACE reads anew with MiXCR; each CDR3 protein has one entry. The sample contains hundreds of thousands of distinct CDR3 sequences, roughly 25% of which appear only once. Material for sequencing was PBMCs or a T cell subset sorted from them (not recorded which). Receptor source: an adult woman who had mild COVID-19 (a few samples of this study predate the infection). Cell type and time point are not known.

V is TRBV4-1 and J is TRBJ2-7; D may be TRBD2 (5 bases). Germline assignment: CDR1 MGHRA and CDR2 YSYEKL. V dropped 0 bases and J dropped 5 bases, with 14 bases sitting between them. This CDR3 is 15 amino acids long. The CDR3 DNA reads TGCGCCAGCAGCCAAGAATCGGGATTTTTGGACGAGCAGTACTTC. Amino acid sequence: CASSQESGFLDEQYF.

V and J are TRBV20-1 and TRBJ2-1; D perhaps matches TRBD2 (6 bases). Germline V CDR1 and CDR2: DFQATT, SNEGSKA (reference sequence). This CDR3 is built from 18 residues. Between the trimmed V and J ends, which lost 0 bases and 0 bases, there was a span of 18 bases. This chain's CDR3 is CSARDTRDSGSSYNEQFF. As DNA, the CDR3 is TGCAGTGCTAGAGATACAAGGGACTCGGGAAGCTCCTACAATGAGCAGTTCTTC.

The chain joins TRBV9 to TRBJ2-3; the D is unclear. CDR3 size: 11 residues. V was clipped by 5 bases and J by 7 bases, with 8 bases between them. From germline, CDR1 is SGDLS and CDR2 YYNGEE. CDR3 DNA: TGTGCCAGCAGTTCAGCGAATACGCAGTATTTT. It is translated as CASSSANTQYF.

The chain has TRBV5-1 and TRBJ2-7; 8 positions match TRBD2. The CDR3 has 13 amino acids. J gave up 3 bases and V 3 bases, and 2 bases lay outside the gene matches. The germline V gene encodes CDR1 SGHRS and CDR2 YFSETQ. CDR3 protein: CASSSAGVYEQYF. The CDR3 coding sequence is TGCGCCAGCAGCTCAGCGGGGGTCTACGAGCAGTACTTC.

The rearrangement joins TRBV15 to TRBJ1-1, with D perhaps TRBD1 (6 bases). Trimming removed 6 bases at V and 1 base at J, with 18 bases between. This CDR3 spans 16 amino acids. Per germline, CDR1 LNHNV and CDR2 YYDKDF (reference sequence). The CDR3 DNA reads as TGTGCCACCAGTCAGAGGGTAGGGGGGAGGAACACTGAAGCTTTCTTT. This translates into CATSQRVGGRNTEAFF.

The chain uses TRBV7-2 and TRBJ2-7, with D possibly matching TRBD1 (6 bases). This CDR3 has 14 amino acids. Germline CDR1 SGHTA, CDR2 FQGNSA. Trimming took off 5 bases at V and 2 bases at J, with 13 bases between the two ends. CDR3 sequence reads: CASSTTSGAYEQYF. As DNA, the CDR3 is TGTGCCAGCAGCACGACCTCAGGGGCCTACGAGCAGTACTTC.

The rearrangement uses TRBV27 and TRBJ2-7; 8 bases match TRBD1. The V and J ends lost 3 bases and 2 bases, in that order; junction bases with no gene match: 9. The length of the CDR3 is 16 residues. Per the germline V gene, CDR1 is MNHEY and CDR2 is SMNVEV (reference sequence). CDR3 sequence (DNA): TGTGCCAGCAGTTTCCGCCGACAGGGGCCAACCTACGAGCAGTACTTC. The encoded protein is CASSFRRQGPTYEQYF.

This sequence joins TRBV6-6 and TRBJ2-3, with TRBD2 identical over 10 bases. The CDR3 runs to 15 residues. The trim removed 4 bases at V and 4 bases at J, leaving 5 bases unmatched. The germline V gene encodes CDR1 MNHNY and CDR2 SVGAGI (reference sequence). In DNA, the CDR3 is TGTGCCAGCAGTTCCCGGACTAGCGGTTCAGATACGCAGTATTTT. Translation: CASSSRTSGSDTQYF.

In this sample, this clonotype turned up many times. The chain is built from TRBV7-6 and TRBJ2-5, with 12 bases matching TRBD2. With V trimmed by 3 bases and J by 2 bases, 1 base remained unmatched. Germline V gene lookup returns CDR1 SGHVS and CDR2 FNYEAQ. The CDR3 covers 15 residues. The CDR3 DNA reads TGTGCCAGCAGCTTCGGGACTAGCGGGCAAGAGACCCAGTACTTC. Encoded protein: CASSFGTSGQETQYF.

This chain connects TRBV7-2 to TRBJ2-6; possible D gene TRBD2, 5 bases. The V gene lost 8 bases and the J gene lost 2 bases, with 16 bases spanning the gap. Germline-derived CDR1 and CDR2 are SGHTA and FQGNSA. The CDR3 covers 16 residues. CDR3 sequence (DNA): TGTGCCAGCTGTCGAGGGATCGGGGCTGGGGCCAACGTCCTGACTTTC. Translated, it gives CASCRGIGAGANVLTF. Together with reference TRBV7-2 and TRBJ2-6, the CDR3 gives the full variable domain: GAGVSQSPSNKVTEKGKDVELRCDPISGHTALYWYRQSLGQGLEFLIYFQGNSAPDKSGLPSDRFSAERTGGSVSTLTIQRTQQEDSAVYLCASCRGIGAGANVLTFGAGSRLTVL.

The chain recombines TRBV19 with TRBJ2-7, with D perhaps TRBD1 or TRBD2 (5 bases each). The CDR3 length is 14 residues. The V and J ends lost 3 bases and 0 bases respectively, with 9 bases between them. Looked up from germline, CDR1 is LNHDA and CDR2 is SQIVND (reference sequence). In DNA, the CDR3 is TGTGCCAGTAGTATGGGGGTGTCCTCCTACGAGCAGTACTTC. Encoded protein: CASSMGVSSYEQYF.

This clonotype was seen only a few times. The chain combines TRBV5-4 with TRBJ2-5; possible D gene TRBD2, 5 bases. V was shortened by 1 base and J by 5 bases, with 9 bases between the two germline ends. The CDR3 spans 13 residues. CDR1 and CDR2 (germline): SGHNT, YYREEE (reference sequence). The CDR3 DNA follows: TGTGCCAGCAGCTTGAGTAGCGACGAGACCCAGTACTTC. It specifies CASSLSSDETQYF.

The chain joins TRBV7-9 to TRBJ2-2, with a possible D match to TRBD2 (5 bases). Trimming stripped 5 bases from V and 5 bases from J, with 18 bases between. This CDR3 has 16 residues. CDR1 is SEHNR and CDR2 is FQNEAQ in the germline V gene (reference sequence). The CDR3 spells CASSPLAGEGTGELFF. CDR3 coding DNA: TGTGCCAGCAGCCCCCTAGCCGGAGAGGGTACCGGGGAGCTGTTTTTT.

This clonotype was observed a few times. This sequence joins TRBV24-1 and TRBJ1-5; TRBD1 might be the D (6 bases). This CDR3 has 14 residues. CDR1 is KGHDR and CDR2 is SFDVKD in the germline V gene. V lost 4 bases and J 4 bases, leaving 10 bases between the germline ends. The CDR3 DNA is TGTGCCACCAGTGAACAGGGAAGGAATCAGCCCCAGCATTTT. As protein: CATSEQGRNQPQHF.

The J gene is TRBJ2-5, the V gene TRBV20-1; D is undetermined. Per the germline V gene, CDR1 is DFQATT and CDR2 is SNEGSKA (reference sequence). There are 14 residues in the CDR3. V shed 0 bases and J shed 5 bases, with 13 bases lying between them. The CDR3 bases are TGCAGTGCTAGAGAAGTAGGAGCCGGCGAGACCCAGTACTTC. It codes for CSAREVGAGETQYF.

There are many counts of this clonotype. The rearrangement joins TRBV3-1 to TRBJ2-1; D is possibly TRBD1 (5 bases). Deletions cut 4 bases from V and 7 bases from J, with 14 bases between. The germline V gene has CDR1 LGHDT and CDR2 YNNKEL (reference sequence). CDR3 size: 14 residues. The CDR3 reads CASSPMAGLNEQFF. CDR3 nucleotides: TGTGCCAGCAGCCCAATGGCAGGGTTGAATGAGCAGTTCTTC.

The CDR3 sequence is CASSLNRGIDNEQFF. In nucleotides, the CDR3 is TGTGCCAGCAGTTTAAACAGGGGGATCGACAATGAGCAGTTCTTC. The chain links TRBV27 to TRBJ2-1, with 8 bases matching TRBD1. V lost 2 bases, J lost 5 bases, and 5 bases stayed unmatched. Germline CDR1 and CDR2: MNHEY and SMNVEV (reference sequence). CDR3 length: 15 amino acids.

The V and J genes are TRBV12-3 or TRBV12-4 and TRBJ2-1; 11 bases are a match to TRBD2. The ends lost 5 bases at V and 6 bases at J; junction bases unmatched: 12. CDR3 length: 17 amino acids. The CDR3 nucleotides read TGTGCCAGCAGTCCTGGACGAACTAGCGGGGGACCCAATGAGCAGTTCTTC. It translates to CASSPGRTSGGPNEQFF.

The chain uses TRBV6-2 or TRBV6-3 and TRBJ2-4; 7 positions agree with TRBD1. The V gene end was trimmed by 8 bases and the J gene end by 6 bases; junction bases not matched to a gene: 16. Germline V gene lookup returns CDR1 MNHEY and CDR2 SVGEGT. This CDR3 is built from 16 residues. The CDR3 region is CASGPKGGLWGNIQYF. CDR3 DNA: TGTGCCAGCGGACCAAAAGGGGGCCTATGGGGAAACATTCAGTACTTC.

CDR3 sequence reads: CASSLAGRVETQYF. The CDR3 bases are TGCGCCAGCAGCTTGGCCGGCAGGGTCGAGACCCAGTACTTC. V usage is TRBV5-1 and J usage is TRBJ2-5; D perhaps matches TRBD1 (5 bases). Germline V lookup: CDR1 SGHRS, CDR2 YFSETQ. V was shortened by 0 bases and J by 5 bases, with 11 bases between the two germline ends. The length of the CDR3 is 14 residues.

The J gene is TRBJ2-7, the V gene TRBV5-4; the D gene is possibly TRBD2 (6 bases). Trimming pared 5 bases from V and 1 base from J, leaving 16 bases between. The CDR3 loop spans 15 amino acids. Per germline, CDR1 SGHNT and CDR2 YYREEE (reference sequence). CDR3 loop: CASSVVSGYSYEQYF. In DNA, the CDR3 is TGTGCCAGCAGTGTAGTTAGCGGTTATTCCTACGAGCAGTACTTC.

This clonotype was counted between two and nine times. The chain employs TRBV4-2 and TRBJ2-7; 10 bases line up with TRBD2. Germline loops: CDR1 LGHNA, CDR2 YNFKEQ. The junction had 6 bases not matched to a gene; V was cut back by 0 bases and J by 7 bases. CDR3 length: 15 amino acids. The CDR3 DNA sequence: TGTGCCAGCAGCCAAGAACTAGCGGGAAGTCGGGAGCAGTACTTC. Translation: CASSQELAGSREQYF.

The chain couples TRBV9 to TRBJ1-5; no definite D call. This CDR3 contains 15 residues. Germline CDR1 reads SGDLS; CDR2 reads YYNGEE. V dropped 2 bases and J dropped 9 bases, with 18 bases sitting between them. The CDR3 loop is CASSVTEATTMPQHF. The CDR3 coding sequence is TGTGCCAGCAGCGTTACCGAAGCGACCACGATGCCCCAGCATTTT.

This clonotype was seen a handful of times. The chain has TRBV10-3 and TRBJ2-7; TRBD1 aligns across 8 bases. V was clipped by 7 bases and J by 0 bases; unmatched bases: 17. CDR3 length equals 18 residues. Germline values: CDR1 ENHRY, CDR2 SYGVKD. The chain's CDR3 is CAITRGTGEPRSSYEQYF. The DNA for the CDR3 is TGTGCCATCACCCGAGGGACAGGCGAACCTAGGAGCTCCTACGAGCAGTACTTC.

The chain employs TRBV5-1 and TRBJ1-2; D is undetermined. The CDR3 sequence is 14 residues long. The ends were cut back, 0 bases at V and 6 bases at J, with 12 bases in the middle. Germline CDR1 and CDR2: SGHRS and YFSETQ. The CDR3 DNA is TGCGCCAGCAGCTTGGTTATAGCCAGAGATGGCTACACCTTC. Its translation: CASSLVIARDGYTF.

This clonotype has just a few counts. The chain couples TRBV7-3 to TRBJ1-1; TRBD1 is a possible D gene (6 bases). In germline, CDR1 is SGHTA, CDR2 FQGTGA. The V and J ends lost 4 bases and 5 bases respectively, with 17 bases between them. This CDR3 is 15 amino acids long. CDR3 coding DNA: TGTGCCAGCAGCTCGACTTTCGGGGGGGCAACTGAAGCTTTCTTT. It yields the protein CASSSTFGGATEAFF. The variable domain in full, completed from reference TRBV7-3 and TRBJ1-1, reads GAGVSQTPSNKVTEKGKYVELRCDPISGHTALYWYRQSLGQGPEFLIYFQGTGAADDSGLPNDRFFAVRPEGSVSTLKIQRTERGDSAVYLCASSSTFGGATEAFFGQGTRLTVV.

V and J are TRBV7-8 and TRBJ1-2; D remains ambiguous. The V gene lost 1 base and the J gene lost 6 bases, with 9 bases spanning the gap. Per the germline V gene, CDR1 is SGHVS and CDR2 is FQNEAQ. The CDR3 extends over 13 amino acids. The CDR3 region is CASSLGGVDGYTF. The CDR3 DNA reads as TGTGCCAGCAGCTTAGGGGGAGTCGATGGCTACACCTTC.

This clonotype has more than one count but fewer than ten. The chain carries TRBV30 and TRBJ2-5; TRBD1 matches 10 bases. The V segment lost 5 bases and the J segment 5 bases; nucleotides outside the gene matches: 8. The CDR3 covers 14 residues. CDR1 and CDR2 from the germline V gene are GTSNPN and SVGIG (reference sequence). DNA for the CDR3: TGTGCCTGGGCGCCGGGACAGGGGTCGGAGACCCAGTACTTC. The encoded protein is CAWAPGQGSETQYF.

The rearrangement links TRBV7-3 to TRBJ1-1, with D unresolved. Germline CDR1 and CDR2: SGHTA and FQGTGA. The CDR3 covers 13 residues. The ends were cut back, 1 base at V and 4 bases at J, with 7 bases in the middle. In nucleotides, the CDR3 is TGTGCCAGCAGCTTAATGGCGCGCACTGAAGCTTTCTTT. This sequence encodes CASSLMARTEAFF.

This clonotype was recorded a few times. The V and J genes are TRBV18 and TRBJ2-7; tentative D call: TRBD1 (6 bases). The germline gives CDR1 KGHSH, CDR2 LQKENI. The V end was cut by 0 bases, the J end by 3 bases, with 9 bases between. This CDR3 contains 14 residues. CDR3: CASSPPGQHYEQYF. The CDR3 DNA reads TGTGCCAGCTCACCACCGGGACAACACTACGAGCAGTACTTC.

V is TRBV7-3 and J is TRBJ2-1; tentative D call: TRBD1 (5 bases). This CDR3 region has 15 residues. Germline V gene data show CDR1 as SGHTA and CDR2 as FQGTGA. V gave up 5 bases and J gave up 6 bases, with 17 bases separating them. CDR3 DNA sequence: TGTGCCAGCAGCCCCCCGGGTGGCAGGGTCAATGAGCAGTTCTTC. Amino acid sequence: CASSPPGGRVNEQFF.

There are a few counts of this clonotype. The chain links TRBV7-8 to TRBJ2-5, with a tentative D call TRBD1 (5 bases). From germline, CDR1 is SGHVS and CDR2 FQNEAQ. The V and J ends lost 5 bases and 4 bases respectively, with 11 bases between them. CDR3 length equals 13 residues. CDR3 in amino acids: CASSQDRSETQYF. The CDR3 region has the DNA TGTGCCAGCAGCCAAGACAGATCAGAGACCCAGTACTTC.